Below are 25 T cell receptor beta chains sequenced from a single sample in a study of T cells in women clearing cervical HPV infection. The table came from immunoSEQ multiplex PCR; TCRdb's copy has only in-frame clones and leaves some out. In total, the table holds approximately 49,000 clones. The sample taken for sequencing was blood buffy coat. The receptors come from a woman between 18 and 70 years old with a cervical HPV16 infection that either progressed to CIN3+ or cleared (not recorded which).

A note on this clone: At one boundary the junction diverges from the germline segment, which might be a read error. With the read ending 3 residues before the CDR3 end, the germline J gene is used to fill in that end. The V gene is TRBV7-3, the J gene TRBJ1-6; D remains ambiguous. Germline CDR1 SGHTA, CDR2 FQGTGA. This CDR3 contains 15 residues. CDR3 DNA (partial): TGTGCCAGCAGTTTAACGGGCCCATATAATTCACCC. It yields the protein CASSLTGPYNSP. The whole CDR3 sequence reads CASSLTGPYNSPLHF. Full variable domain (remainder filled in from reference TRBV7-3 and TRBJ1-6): GAGVSQTPSNKVTEKGKYVELRCDPISGHTALYWYRQSLGQGPEFLIYFQGTGAADDSGLPNDRFFAVRPEGSVSTLKIQRTERGDSAVYLCASSLTGPYNSPLHFGNGTRLTVT.

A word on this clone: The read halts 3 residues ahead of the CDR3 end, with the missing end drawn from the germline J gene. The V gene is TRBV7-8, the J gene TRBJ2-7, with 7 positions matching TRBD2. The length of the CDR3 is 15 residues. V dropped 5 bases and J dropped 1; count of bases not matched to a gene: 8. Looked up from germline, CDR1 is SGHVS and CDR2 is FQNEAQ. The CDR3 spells CASSRHGGISYEQYF. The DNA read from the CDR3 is TGTGCCAGCAGCCGTCACGGGGGGATTTCCTACGAG.

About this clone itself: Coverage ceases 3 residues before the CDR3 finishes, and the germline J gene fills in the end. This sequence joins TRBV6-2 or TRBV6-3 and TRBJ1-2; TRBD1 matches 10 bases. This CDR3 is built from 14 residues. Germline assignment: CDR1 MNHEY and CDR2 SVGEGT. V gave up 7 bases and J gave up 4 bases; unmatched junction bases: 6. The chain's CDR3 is CASNRQGAGYGYTF. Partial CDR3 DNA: TGTGCCAGCAACAGACAGGGGGCCGGCTATGGC.

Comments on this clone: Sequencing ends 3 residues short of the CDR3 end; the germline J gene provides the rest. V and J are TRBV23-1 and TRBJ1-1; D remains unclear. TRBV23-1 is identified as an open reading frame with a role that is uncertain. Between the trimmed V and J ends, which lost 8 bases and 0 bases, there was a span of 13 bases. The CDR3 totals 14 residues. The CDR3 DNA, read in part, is TGCGCCAGCGTCCGGGTGGCCTTGAACACTGAA. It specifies CASVRVALNTE. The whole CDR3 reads CASVRVALNTEAFF.

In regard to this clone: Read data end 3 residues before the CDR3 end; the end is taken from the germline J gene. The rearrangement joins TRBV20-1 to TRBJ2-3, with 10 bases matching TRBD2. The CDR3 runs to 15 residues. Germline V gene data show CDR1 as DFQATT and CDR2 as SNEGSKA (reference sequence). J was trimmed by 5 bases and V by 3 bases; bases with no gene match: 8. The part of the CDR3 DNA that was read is TGCAGTGCTAGCCCCAGCGGGGGGGCCATAGATACG. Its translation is CSASPSGGAIDT. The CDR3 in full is CSASPSGGAIDTQYF.

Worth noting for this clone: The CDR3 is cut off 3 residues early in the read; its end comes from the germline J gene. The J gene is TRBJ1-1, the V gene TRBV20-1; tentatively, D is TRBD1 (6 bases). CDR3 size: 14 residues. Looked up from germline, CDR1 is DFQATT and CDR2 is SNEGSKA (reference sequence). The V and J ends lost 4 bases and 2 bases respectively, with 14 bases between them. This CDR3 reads CSATGRTVNTEAFF. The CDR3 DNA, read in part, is TGCAGTGCTACTGGGAGGACAGTCAACACTGAA.

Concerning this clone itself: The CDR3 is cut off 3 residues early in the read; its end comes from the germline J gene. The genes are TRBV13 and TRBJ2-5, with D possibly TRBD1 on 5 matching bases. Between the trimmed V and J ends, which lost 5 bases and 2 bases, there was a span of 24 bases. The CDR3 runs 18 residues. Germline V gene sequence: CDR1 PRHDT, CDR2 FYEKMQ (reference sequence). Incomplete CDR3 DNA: TGTGCCAGCAGCCACGCCGGACATTCCGATTTCCAACAAGAGACC. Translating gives CASSHAGHSDFQQET. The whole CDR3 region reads CASSHAGHSDFQQETQYF.

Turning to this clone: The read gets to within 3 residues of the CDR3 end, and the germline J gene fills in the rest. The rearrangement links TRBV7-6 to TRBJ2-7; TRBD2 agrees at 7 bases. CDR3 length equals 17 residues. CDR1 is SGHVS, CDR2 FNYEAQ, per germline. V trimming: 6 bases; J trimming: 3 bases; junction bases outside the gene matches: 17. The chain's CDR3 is CASSLTASSGVIYEQYF. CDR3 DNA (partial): TGTGCCAGCAGTCTTACGGCTTCGAGCGGGGTGATCTACGAG.

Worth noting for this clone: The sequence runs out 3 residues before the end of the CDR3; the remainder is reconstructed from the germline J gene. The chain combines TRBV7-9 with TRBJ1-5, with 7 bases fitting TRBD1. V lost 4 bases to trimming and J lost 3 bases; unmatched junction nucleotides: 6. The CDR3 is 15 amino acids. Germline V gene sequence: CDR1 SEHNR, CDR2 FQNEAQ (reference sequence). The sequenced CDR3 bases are TGTGCCAGCAGCTCCATGGGACAGAACAATCAGCCC. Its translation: CASSSMGQNNQP. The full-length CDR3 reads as CASSSMGQNNQPQHF.

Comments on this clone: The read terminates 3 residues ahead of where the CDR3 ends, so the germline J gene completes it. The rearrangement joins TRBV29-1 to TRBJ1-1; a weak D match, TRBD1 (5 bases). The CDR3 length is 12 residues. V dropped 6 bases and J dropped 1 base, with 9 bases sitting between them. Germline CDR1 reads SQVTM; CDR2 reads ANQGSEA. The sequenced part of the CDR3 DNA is TGCAGCGTAATACAGGCGAACACTGAA. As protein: CSVIQANTE. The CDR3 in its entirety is CSVIQANTEAFF.

The sequenced part of the CDR3 DNA is TGTGCCAGCAGGTTGGCAGGGATAAAGTCCCCC. It yields the protein CASRLAGIKSP. The whole CDR3 region reads CASRLAGIKSPLHF. The chain couples TRBV28 to TRBJ1-6, with D maybe TRBD1 (5 bases). The read ends 3 residues shy of where the CDR3 ends; the end is completed using the germline J gene. The germline CDR1 and CDR2 sequences are MDHEN and SYDVKM. The CDR3 loop spans 14 amino acids.

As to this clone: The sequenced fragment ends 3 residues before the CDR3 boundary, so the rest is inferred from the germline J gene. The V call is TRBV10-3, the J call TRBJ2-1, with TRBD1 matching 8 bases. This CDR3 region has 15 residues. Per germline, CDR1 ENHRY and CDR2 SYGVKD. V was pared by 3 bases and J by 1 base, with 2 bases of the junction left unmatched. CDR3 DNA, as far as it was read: TGTGCCATCAGTGATACAGGGGGGTCCTACAATGAG. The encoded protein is CAISDTGGSYNE. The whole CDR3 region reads CAISDTGGSYNEQFF.

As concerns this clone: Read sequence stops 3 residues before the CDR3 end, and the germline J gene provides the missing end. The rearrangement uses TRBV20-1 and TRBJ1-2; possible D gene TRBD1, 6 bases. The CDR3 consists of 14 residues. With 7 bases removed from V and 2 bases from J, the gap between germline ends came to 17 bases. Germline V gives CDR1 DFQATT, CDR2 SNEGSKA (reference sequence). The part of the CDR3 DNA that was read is TGCAGTGTCCCCTCCGATAGGGGGAACTATGGC. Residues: CSVPSDRGNYG. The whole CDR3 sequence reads CSVPSDRGNYGYTF.

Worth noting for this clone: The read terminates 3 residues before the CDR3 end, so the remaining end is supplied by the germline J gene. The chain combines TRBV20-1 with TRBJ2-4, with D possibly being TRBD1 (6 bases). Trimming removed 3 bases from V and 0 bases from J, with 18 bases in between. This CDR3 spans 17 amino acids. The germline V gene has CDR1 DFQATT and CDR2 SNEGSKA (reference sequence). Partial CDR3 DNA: TGCAGTGCTAGCGACCAGGGGACCGTCCTAGCCAAAAACATT. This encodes CSASDQGTVLAKNI. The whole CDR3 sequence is CSASDQGTVLAKNIQYF.

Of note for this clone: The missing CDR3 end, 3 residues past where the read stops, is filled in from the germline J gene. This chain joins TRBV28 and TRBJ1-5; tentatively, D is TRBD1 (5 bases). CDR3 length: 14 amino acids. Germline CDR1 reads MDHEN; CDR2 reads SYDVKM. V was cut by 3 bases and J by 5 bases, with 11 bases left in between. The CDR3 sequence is CASSLRGTYQPQHF. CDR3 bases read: TGTGCCAGCAGTTTGCGGGGCACGTATCAGCCC.

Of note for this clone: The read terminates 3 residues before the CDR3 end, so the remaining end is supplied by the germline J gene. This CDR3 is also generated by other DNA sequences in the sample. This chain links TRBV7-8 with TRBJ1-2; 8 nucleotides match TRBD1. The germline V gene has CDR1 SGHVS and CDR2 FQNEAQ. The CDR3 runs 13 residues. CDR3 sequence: CASSPLTGGGYTF. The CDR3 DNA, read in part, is TGTGCCAGCAGCCCCCTAACAGGGGGAGGC.

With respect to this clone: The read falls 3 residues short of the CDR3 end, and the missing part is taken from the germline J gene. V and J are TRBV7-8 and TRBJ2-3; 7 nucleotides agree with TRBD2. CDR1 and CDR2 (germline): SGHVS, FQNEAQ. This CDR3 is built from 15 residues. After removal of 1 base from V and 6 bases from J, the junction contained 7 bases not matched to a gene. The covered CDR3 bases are TGTGCCAGCAGCTTAGGACTAGCTGATTGGGATACG. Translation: CASSLGLADWDT. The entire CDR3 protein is CASSLGLADWDTQYF.

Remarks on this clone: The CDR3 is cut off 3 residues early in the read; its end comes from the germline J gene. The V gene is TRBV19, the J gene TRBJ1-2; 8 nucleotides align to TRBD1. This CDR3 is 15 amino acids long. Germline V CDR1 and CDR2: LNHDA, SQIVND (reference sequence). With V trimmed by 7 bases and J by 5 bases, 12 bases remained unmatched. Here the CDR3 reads CASNAGGQLRYGYTF. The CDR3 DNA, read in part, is TGTGCCAGTAATGCAGGGGGCCAGCTTCGTTATGGC.

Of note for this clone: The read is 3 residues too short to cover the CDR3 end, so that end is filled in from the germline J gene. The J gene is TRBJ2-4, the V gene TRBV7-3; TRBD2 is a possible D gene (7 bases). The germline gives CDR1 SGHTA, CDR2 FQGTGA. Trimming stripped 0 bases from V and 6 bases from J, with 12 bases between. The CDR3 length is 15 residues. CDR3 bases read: TGTGCCAGCAGCTTAACGGGGGGGCTGGGAAACATT. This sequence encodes CASSLTGGLGNI. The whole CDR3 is CASSLTGGLGNIQYF.

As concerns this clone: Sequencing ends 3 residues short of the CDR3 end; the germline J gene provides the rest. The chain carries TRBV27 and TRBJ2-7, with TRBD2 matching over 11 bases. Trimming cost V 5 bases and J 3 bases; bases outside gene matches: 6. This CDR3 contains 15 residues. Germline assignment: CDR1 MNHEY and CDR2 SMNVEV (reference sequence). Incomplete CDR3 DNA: TGTGCCAGCAGTCCAGGGACTAGCGGAATCTACGAG. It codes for CASSPGTSGIYE. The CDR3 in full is CASSPGTSGIYEQYF.

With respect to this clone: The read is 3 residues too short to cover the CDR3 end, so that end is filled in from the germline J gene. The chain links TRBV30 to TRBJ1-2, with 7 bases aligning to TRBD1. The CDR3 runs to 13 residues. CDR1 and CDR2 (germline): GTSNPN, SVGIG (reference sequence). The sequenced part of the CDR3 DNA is TGTGCCTGGATTTTCGACAGGGCGGGGGGC. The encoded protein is CAWIFDRAGG. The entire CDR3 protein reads CAWIFDRAGGYTF.

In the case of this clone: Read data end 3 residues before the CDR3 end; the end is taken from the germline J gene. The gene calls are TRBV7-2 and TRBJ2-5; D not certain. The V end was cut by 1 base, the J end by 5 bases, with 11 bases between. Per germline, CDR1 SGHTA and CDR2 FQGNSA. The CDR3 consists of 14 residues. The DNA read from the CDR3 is TGTGCCAGCAGCTTAGGGTCCATGCAGGAGACC. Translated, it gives CASSLGSMQET. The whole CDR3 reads CASSLGSMQETQYF.

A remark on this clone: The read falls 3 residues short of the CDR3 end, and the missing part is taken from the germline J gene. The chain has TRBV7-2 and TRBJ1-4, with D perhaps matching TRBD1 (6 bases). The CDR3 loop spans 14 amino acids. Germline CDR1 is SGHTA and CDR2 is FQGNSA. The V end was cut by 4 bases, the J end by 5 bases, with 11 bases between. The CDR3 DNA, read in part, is TGTGCCAGCAGCTCCACAGGGATCAATGAAAAA. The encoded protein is CASSSTGINEK. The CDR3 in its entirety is CASSSTGINEKLFF.

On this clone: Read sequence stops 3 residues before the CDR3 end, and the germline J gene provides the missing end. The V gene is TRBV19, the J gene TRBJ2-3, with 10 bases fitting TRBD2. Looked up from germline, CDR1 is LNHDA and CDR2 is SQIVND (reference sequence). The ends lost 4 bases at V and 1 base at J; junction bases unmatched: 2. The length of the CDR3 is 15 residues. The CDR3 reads CASSTGTSGTDTQYF. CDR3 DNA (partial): TGTGCCAGTAGTACCGGGACTAGCGGCACAGATACG.

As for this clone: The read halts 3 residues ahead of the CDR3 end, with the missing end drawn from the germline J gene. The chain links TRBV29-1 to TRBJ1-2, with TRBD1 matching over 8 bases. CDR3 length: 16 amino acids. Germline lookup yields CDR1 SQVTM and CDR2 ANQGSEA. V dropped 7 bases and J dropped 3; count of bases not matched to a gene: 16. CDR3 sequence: CSDQPTGGRGHYGYTF. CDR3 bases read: TGCAGCGACCAACCTACAGGGGGTCGTGGGCACTATGGC.